The rows below give T cell receptor beta chains drawn from one sample of a study of Ad26.COV2.S vaccination and SARS-CoV-2 variants. Sequenced by immunoSEQ multiplex PCR; TCRdb stores in-frame clones only, minus some. The table records more than 120,000 clones, about nine tenths of them present only once. The source material was peripheral blood, sampled after recovery from COVID-19. These receptors originate from a human donor who had recovered from COVID-19. Each CDR3 is given with its conserved first and last residue. D genes are given only for firm matches. Clone size, where shown, is once, few, many, or a class for clones that have expanded.

v_call,d_call,clone_size,j_call,cdr3_aa,cdr3_nt
TRBV7-8,TRBD1,NA,TRBJ2-1,CASSARDRATYNEQFF,TGTGCCAGCAGCGCCCGGGACAGGGCAACCTACAATGAGCAGTTCTTC
TRBV28,TRBD1,NA,TRBJ1-2,CASSLPGSGQSYGYTF,TGTGCCAGCAGCCTCCCGGGCTCGGGACAGAGCTATGGCTACACCTTC
TRBV25-1,NA,NA,TRBJ1-1,CASSPHGRNTEAFF,TGTGCCAGCAGTCCCCATGGCCGGAACACTGAAGCTTTCTTT
TRBV6-5,NA,NA,TRBJ1-1,CASSDSGEAFF,TGTGCCAGCAGTGACTCAGGTGAAGCTTTCTTT
TRBV7-9,TRBD1,NA,TRBJ2-7,CASSSTDRGAYEQYF,TGTGCCAGCAGCTCCACCGACAGGGGCGCCTACGAGCAGTACTTC
TRBV5-1,NA,NA,TRBJ2-2,CASSLESRTGELFF,TGCGCCAGCAGCTTGGAGAGTAGGACCGGGGAGCTGTTTTTT
TRBV6-5,NA,NA,TRBJ2-7,CASSKQVPPYEQYF,TGTGCCAGCAGTAAACAGGTTCCACCCTACGAGCAGTACTTC
TRBV6-5,NA,NA,TRBJ1-5,CASGSGGLNQPQHF,TGTGCCAGTGGGTCGGGGGGCCTCAATCAGCCCCAGCATTTT
TRBV18,NA,NA,TRBJ2-2,CASSPPGNTGELFF,TGTGCCAGCTCACCCCCCGGGAACACCGGGGAGCTGTTTTTT
TRBV9,NA,NA,TRBJ2-7,CATDPDRTSHYEQYF,TGTGCCACCGACCCCGACAGGACTAGTCACTACGAGCAGTACTTC
TRBV2,NA,NA,TRBJ1-2,CAIGGQTNYGYTF,TGTGCCATCGGGGGGCAGACTAACTATGGCTACACCTTC
TRBV18,NA,NA,TRBJ2-7,CASSQGGGEQYF,TGTGCCAGCTCACAAGGAGGGGGAGAGCAGTACTTC
TRBV5-1,TRBD2,NA,TRBJ2-1,CASSRGGASYNEQFF,TGCGCCAGCAGCCGCGGGGGGGCCTCCTACAATGAGCAGTTCTTC
TRBV5-1,TRBD1,NA,TRBJ2-7,CASSPPGTGVYEQYF,TGCGCCAGCAGCCCGCCAGGGACAGGGGTCTACGAGCAGTACTTC
TRBV7-9,NA,few,TRBJ1-2,CASSLAVGADYGYTF,TGTGCCAGCAGCTTAGCCGTCGGGGCGGACTATGGCTACACCTTC
TRBV6-2/TRBV6-3,NA,NA,TRBJ1-1,CASSSPRWTEAFF,TGTGCCAGCAGTTCACCCCGGTGGACTGAAGCTTTCTTT
TRBV13,NA,NA,TRBJ1-1,CASSLQGVPEAFF,TGTGCCAGCAGCCTCCAGGGCGTCCCTGAAGCTTTCTTT
TRBV9,TRBD1,NA,TRBJ2-3,CASSVASGGGEWTDTQYF,TGTGCCAGCAGCGTAGCTTCAGGGGGCGGCGAGTGGACAGATACGCAGTATTTT
TRBV5-6,TRBD2,NA,TRBJ2-1,CASSVTSGGANEQFF,TGTGCCAGCAGCGTTACTAGCGGGGGGGCCAATGAGCAGTTCTTC
TRBV27,NA,NA,TRBJ1-2,CASSFERGRLEGYTF,TGTGCCAGCAGTTTTGAACGGGGGCGCTTGGAGGGCTACACCTTC